This T cell receptor (beta chain) was documented in a study of OX40 agonist ivuxolimab in advanced cancers. About the research overall: At approximately 80% male, the cohort had a mean age of around 56 years, ranging from roughly 20 to 79.

Some clones are missing from TCRdb's copy, which holds only in-frame ones; the method was immunoSEQ multiplex PCR. The sample has roughly 36,000 clones, 65% to 75% seen once. V dropped 3 bases and J dropped 5 bases, with 19 bases sitting between them. Germline lookup yields CDR1 GTSNPN and CDR2 SVGIG (reference sequence). The length of the CDR3 is 15 residues. This sequence originates from an adult with an advanced solid tumor such as melanoma, head and neck, liver or kidney cancer. This sample comprised CD4+ or CD8+ T cells sorted from blood, obtained in a trial of the OX40 agonist ivuxolimab. V gene TRBV30 combines with J gene TRBJ2-5; D remains ambiguous. The CDR3 loop reads CAWRAQTGPRETQYF. Written as DNA, the CDR3 is TGTGCCTGGAGAGCCCAGACCGGGCCTAGGGAGACCCAGTACTTC.